The clone carrying this T cell receptor (beta chain) occurred many times. Its antigen is unknown. TCRdb used MiXCR to reprocess the 5' RACE reads, holding one entry per CDR3 protein. The table includes about 59,000 distinct CDR3 sequences, about 25% detected once. The CDR3 is 15 residues long. Germline V gives CDR1 MNHNS, CDR2 SASEGT. V dropped 7 bases and J dropped 5 bases, with 15 bases sitting between them. This record belongs to a study of neurological immune-mediated disorders. Time point of the sample: technical triplicate 2. Study-wide results and caveats: CDR3 amino acid sequences of expanded clones were not shared across subjects, a result suggesting private repertoires in all groups.

This TCR came from a man between 60 and 70 years old with HTLV-1-associated myelopathy (HAM/TSP). The gene calls are TRBV6-1 and TRBJ1-6; D call uncertain. What was sequenced was PBMCs. Here the CDR3 reads CASTRSGRDNSPLHF. In DNA, the CDR3 is TGTGCCAGCACTCGGTCTGGAAGGGATAATTCACCCCTCCACTTT.